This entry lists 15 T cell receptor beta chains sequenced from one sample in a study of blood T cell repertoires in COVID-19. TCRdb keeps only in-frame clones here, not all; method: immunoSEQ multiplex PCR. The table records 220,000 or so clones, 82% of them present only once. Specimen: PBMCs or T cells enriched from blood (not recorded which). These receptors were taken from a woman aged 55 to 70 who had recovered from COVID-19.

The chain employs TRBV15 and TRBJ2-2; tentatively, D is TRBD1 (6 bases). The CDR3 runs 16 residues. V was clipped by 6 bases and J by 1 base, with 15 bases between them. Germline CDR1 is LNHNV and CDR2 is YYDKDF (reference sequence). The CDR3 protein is CATSTGQYMNTGELFF. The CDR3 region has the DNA TGTGCCACCAGTACCGGACAGTATATGAACACCGGGGAGCTGTTTTTT. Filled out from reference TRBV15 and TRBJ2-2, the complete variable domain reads DAMVIQNPRYQVTQFGKPVTLSCSQTLNHNVMYWYQQKSSQAPKLLFHYYDKDFNNEADTPDNFQSRRPNTSFCFLDIRSPGLGDTAMYLCATSTGQYMNTGELFFGEGSRLTVL.

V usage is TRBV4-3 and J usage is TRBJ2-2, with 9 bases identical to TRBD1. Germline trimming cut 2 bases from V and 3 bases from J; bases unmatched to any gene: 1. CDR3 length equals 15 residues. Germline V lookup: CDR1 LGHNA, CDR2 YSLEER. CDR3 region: CASSQRTGDTGELFF. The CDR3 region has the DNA TGCGCCAGCAGCCAACGGACAGGGGACACCGGGGAGCTGTTTTTT.

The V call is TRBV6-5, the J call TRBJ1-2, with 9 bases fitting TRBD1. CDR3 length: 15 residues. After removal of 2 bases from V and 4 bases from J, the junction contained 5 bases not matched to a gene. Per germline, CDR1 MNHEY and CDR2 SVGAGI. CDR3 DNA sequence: TGTGCCAGCAGTTACGTAGGGACAGGGACCTATGGCTACACCTTC. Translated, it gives CASSYVGTGTYGYTF.

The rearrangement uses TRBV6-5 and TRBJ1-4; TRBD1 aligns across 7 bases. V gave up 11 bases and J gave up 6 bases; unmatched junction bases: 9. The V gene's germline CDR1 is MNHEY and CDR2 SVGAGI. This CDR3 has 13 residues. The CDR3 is CAGGRGGHEKLFF. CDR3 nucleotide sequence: TGTGCCGGTGGACGAGGGGGCCATGAAAAACTGTTTTTT.

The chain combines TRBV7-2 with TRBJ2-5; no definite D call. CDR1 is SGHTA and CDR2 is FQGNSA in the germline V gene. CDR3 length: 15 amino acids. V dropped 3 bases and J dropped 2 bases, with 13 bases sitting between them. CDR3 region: CASSFQWSGQETQYF. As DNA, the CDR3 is TGTGCCAGCAGCTTTCAGTGGAGTGGGCAAGAGACCCAGTACTTC.

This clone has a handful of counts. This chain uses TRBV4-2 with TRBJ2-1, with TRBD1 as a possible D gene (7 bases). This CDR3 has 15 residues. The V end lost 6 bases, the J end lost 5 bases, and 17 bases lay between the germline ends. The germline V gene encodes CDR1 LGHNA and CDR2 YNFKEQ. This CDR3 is CASRKGAGPDNEQFF. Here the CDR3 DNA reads TGTGCCAGCAGAAAGGGGGCGGGGCCGGACAATGAGCAGTTCTTC.

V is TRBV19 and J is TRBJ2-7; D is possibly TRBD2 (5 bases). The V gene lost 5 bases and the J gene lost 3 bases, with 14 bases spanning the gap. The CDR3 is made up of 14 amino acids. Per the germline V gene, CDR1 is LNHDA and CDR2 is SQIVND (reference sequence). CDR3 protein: CASSPTWTRYEQYF. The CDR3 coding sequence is TGTGCCAGTAGTCCGACATGGACTCGCTACGAGCAGTACTTC.

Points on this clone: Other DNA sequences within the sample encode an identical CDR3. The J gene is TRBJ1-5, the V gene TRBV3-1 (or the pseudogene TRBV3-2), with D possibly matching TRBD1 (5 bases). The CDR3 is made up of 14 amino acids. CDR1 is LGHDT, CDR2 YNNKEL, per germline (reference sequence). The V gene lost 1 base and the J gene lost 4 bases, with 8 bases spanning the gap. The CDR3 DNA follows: TGTGCCAGCAGCCAAGGAAGGGGAAATCAGCCCCAGCATTTT. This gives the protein CASSQGRGNQPQHF.

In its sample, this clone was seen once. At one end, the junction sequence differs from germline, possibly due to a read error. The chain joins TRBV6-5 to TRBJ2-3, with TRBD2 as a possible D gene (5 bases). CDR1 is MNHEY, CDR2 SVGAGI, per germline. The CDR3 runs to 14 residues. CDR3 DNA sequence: TGTGCCAGCAGTTATGGGGAGCACACAAATACGCAGTATTTT. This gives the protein CASSYGEHTNTQYF.

The CDR3 nucleotides read TGTGCCAGCAGCGTAGGTAATAGCGGGAGTTTCGACGAGCAGTACTTC. Protein product: CASSVGNSGSFDEQYF. The V and J genes are TRBV9 and TRBJ2-7; 9 bases agree with TRBD2. With 0 bases clipped from V and 5 bases from J, the junction kept 9 bases outside the gene matches. Per germline, CDR1 SGDLS and CDR2 YYNGEE. The CDR3 spans 16 residues. Looking up the rest from reference TRBV9 and TRBJ2-7 gives the full variable domain: DSGVTQTPKHLITATGQRVTLRCSPRSGDLSVYWYQQSLDQGLQFLIQYYNGEERAKGNILERFSAQQFPDLHSELNLSSLELGDSALYFCASSVGNSGSFDEQYFGPGTRLTVT.

CDR3: CATRDWGGAYNEQFF. The CDR3 DNA sequence: TGTGCCACCCGAGATTGGGGGGGGGCCTACAATGAGCAGTTCTTC. The chain combines TRBV19 with TRBJ2-1; 7 nucleotides line up with TRBD2. Germline lookup yields CDR1 LNHDA and CDR2 SQIVND (reference sequence). The trim removed 10 bases at V and 2 bases at J, leaving 11 bases unmatched. The CDR3 is made up of 15 amino acids.

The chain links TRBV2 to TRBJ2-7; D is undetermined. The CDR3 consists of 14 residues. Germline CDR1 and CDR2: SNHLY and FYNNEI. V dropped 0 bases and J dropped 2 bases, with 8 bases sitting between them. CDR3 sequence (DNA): TGTGCCAGCAGTGAAGCCAGAGGCCCCTACGAGCAGTACTTC. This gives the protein CASSEARGPYEQYF.

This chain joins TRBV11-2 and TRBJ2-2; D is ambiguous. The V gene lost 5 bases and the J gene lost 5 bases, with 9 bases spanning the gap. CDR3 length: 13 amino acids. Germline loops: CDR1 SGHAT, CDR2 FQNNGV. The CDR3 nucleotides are TGTGCCAGCAGCCACAGTACAACCGGGGAGCTGTTTTTT. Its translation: CASSHSTTGELFF.

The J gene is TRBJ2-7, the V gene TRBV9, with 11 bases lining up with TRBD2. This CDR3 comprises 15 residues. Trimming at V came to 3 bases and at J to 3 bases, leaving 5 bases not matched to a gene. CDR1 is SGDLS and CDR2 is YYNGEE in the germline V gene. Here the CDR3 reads CASSGTSGGLYEQYF. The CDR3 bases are TGTGCCAGCAGCGGAACTAGCGGGGGCCTCTACGAGCAGTACTTC.

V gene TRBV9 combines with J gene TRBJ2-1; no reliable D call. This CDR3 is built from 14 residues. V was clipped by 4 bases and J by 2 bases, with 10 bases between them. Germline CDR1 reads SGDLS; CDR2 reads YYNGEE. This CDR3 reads CASSPILTYNEQFF. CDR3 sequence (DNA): TGTGCCAGCAGCCCTATCCTAACCTACAATGAGCAGTTCTTC.